This T cell receptor (beta chain) originates from a study of siplizumab effects on memory and regulatory T cells. Study-wide results and caveats: Suppressive capability of dividing Tregs from siplizumab cultures went unverified.

Per germline, CDR1 MNHNS and CDR2 SASEGT. Trimming cost V 3 bases and J 6 bases, with 11 bases left between them. The CDR3 extends over 13 amino acids. As concerns this clone: Its cognate antigen is unknown.

Assayed TCR templates numbered 90,000 to 100,000 for each sample. Profiled with immunoSEQ multiplex PCR; TCRdb holds only in-frame clones, not every one. The profile shows fewer than 85,000 clones, over 90% of them singletons. The receptor's source is a human donor in good health. The rearrangement uses TRBV6-1 and TRBJ1-2; tentative D call: TRBD1 (5 bases). Sequencing was performed on CD8+ T cells sorted from blood. The CDR3 DNA is TGTGCCAGCAGTGATACCCAGGGTGATGGCTACACCTTC. This gives the protein CASSDTQGDGYTF.